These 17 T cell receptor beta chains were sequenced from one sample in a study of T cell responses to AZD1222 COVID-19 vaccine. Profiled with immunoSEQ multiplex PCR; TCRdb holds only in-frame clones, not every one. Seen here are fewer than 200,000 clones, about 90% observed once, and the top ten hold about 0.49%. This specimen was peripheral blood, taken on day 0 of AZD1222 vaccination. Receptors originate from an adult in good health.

The CDR3 region has the DNA TGCGCCAGCAGAGGAGAGGGAAACACTGAAGCTTTCTTT. It is translated as CASRGEGNTEAFF. The V gene is TRBV5-1, the J gene TRBJ1-1; unclear D gene. CDR3 length: 13 amino acids. V was trimmed by 5 bases and J by 2 bases, leaving 10 bases between them. Germline V gene data show CDR1 as SGHRS and CDR2 as YFSETQ.

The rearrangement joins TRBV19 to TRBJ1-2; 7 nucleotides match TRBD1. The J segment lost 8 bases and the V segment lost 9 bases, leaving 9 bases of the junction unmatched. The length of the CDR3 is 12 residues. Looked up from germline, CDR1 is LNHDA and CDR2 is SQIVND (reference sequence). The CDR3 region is CASHDRVGGYTF. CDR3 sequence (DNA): TGTGCCAGCCATGACAGGGTAGGCGGCTACACCTTC.

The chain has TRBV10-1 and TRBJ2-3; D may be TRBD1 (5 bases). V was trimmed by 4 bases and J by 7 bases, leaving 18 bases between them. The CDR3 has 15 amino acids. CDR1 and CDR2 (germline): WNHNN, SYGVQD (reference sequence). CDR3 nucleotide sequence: TGCGCCAGCAGTGGAAACCTTGGGGCCTCCCATACGCAGTATTTT. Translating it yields CASSGNLGASHTQYF.

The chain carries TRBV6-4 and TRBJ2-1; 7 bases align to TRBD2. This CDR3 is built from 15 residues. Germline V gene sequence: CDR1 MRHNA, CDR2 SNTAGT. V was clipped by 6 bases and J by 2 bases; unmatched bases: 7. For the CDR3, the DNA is TGTGCCAGCAGCCGTGAGGCGGGGGCCTACAATGAGCAGTTCTTC. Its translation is CASSREAGAYNEQFF.

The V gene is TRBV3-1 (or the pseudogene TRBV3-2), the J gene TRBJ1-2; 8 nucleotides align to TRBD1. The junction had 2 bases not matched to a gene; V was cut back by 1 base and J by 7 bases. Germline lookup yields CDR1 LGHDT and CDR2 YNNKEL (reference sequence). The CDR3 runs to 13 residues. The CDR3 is CASSQGQGFGYTF. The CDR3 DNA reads TGTGCCAGCAGCCAAGGACAGGGGTTTGGCTACACCTTC.

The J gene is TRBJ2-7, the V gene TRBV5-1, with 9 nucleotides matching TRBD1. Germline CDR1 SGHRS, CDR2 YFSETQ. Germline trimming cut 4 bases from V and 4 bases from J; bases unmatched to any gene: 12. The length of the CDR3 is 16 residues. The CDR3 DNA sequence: TGCGCCAGCAGCCCTGGGGGGGACAGGGCCGTGTACGAGCAGTACTTC. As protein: CASSPGGDRAVYEQYF.

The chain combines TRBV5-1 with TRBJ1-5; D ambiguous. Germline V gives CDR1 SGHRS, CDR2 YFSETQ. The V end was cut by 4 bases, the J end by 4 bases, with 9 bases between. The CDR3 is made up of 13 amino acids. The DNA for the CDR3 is TGCGCCAGCAGCCGGGGTGGGAATCAGCCCCAGCATTTT. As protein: CASSRGGNQPQHF. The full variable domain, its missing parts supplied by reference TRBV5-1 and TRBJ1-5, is KAGVTQTPRYLIKTRGQQVTLSCSPISGHRSVSWYQQTPGQGLQFLFEYFSETQRNKGNFPGRFSGRQFSNSRSEMNVSTLELGDSALYLCASSRGGNQPQHFGDGTRLSIL.

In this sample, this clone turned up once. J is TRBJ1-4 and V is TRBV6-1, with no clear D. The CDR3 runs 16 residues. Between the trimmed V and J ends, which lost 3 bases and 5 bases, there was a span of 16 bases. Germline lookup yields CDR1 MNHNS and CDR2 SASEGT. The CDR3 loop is CASSDYRTDENEKLFF. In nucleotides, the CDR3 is TGTGCCAGCAGTGACTACCGGACGGATGAGAATGAAAAACTGTTTTTT.

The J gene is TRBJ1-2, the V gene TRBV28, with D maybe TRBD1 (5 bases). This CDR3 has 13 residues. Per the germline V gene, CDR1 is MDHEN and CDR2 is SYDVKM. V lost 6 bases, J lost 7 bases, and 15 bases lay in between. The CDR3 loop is CASRFDQGGGYTF. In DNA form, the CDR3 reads TGTGCCAGCAGGTTTGACCAGGGCGGTGGCTACACCTTC.

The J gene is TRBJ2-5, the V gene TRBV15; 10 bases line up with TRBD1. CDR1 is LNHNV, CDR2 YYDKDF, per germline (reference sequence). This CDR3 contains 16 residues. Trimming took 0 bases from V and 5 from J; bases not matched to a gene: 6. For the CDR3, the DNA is TGTGCCACCAGCAGAGACGGGGACAGGGGTGATGAGACCCAGTACTTC. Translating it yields CATSRDGDRGDETQYF.

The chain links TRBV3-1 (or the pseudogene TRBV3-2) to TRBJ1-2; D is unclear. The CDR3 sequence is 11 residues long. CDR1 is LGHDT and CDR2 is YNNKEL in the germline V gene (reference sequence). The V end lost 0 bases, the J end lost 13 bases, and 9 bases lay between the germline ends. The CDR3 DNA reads TGTGCCAGCAGCCAAGATGGCGGCGTCACCTTC. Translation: CASSQDGGVTF.

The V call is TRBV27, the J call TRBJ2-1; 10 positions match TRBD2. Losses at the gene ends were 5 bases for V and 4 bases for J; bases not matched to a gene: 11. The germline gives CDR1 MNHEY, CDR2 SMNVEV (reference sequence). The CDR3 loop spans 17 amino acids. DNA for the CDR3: TGTGCCAGCAGTCCGTCATTCGGACTAGCGGAATACAATGAGCAGTTCTTC. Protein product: CASSPSFGLAEYNEQFF.

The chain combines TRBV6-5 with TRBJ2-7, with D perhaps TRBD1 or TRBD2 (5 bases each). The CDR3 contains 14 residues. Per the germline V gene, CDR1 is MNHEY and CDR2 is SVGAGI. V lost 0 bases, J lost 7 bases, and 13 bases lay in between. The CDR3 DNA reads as TGTGCCAGCAGTTACTCGATAGGGACCGGGGAGCAGTACTTC. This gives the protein CASSYSIGTGEQYF.

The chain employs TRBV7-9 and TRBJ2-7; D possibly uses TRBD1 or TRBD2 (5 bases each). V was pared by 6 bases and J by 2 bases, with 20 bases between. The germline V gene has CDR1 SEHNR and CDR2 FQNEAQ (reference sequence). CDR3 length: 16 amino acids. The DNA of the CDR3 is TGTGCCAGCAGTTACAGGTCTGCTAGCCTAACCTACGAGCAGTACTTC. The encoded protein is CASSYRSASLTYEQYF.

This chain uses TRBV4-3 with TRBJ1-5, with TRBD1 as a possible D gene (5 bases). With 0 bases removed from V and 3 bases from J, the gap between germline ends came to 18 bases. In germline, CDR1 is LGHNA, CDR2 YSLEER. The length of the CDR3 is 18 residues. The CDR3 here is CASSQDRGRVGYNQPQHF. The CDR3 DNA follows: TGCGCCAGCAGCCAAGATAGGGGCAGGGTGGGGTACAATCAGCCCCAGCATTTT.

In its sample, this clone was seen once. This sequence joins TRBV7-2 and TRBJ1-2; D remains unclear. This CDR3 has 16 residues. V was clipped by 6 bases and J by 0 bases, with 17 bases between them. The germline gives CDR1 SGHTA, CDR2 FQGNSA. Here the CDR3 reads CASRPQPLGSNYGYTF. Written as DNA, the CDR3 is TGTGCCAGCAGGCCCCAGCCCTTAGGTTCTAACTATGGCTACACCTTC.

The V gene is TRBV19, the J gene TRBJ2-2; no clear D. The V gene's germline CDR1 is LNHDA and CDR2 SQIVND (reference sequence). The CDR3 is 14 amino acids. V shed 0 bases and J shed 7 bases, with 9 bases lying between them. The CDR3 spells CASSIDREIGELFF. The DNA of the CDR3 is TGTGCCAGTAGTATAGACAGAGAGATCGGGGAGCTGTTTTTT.